What follows are 3 T cell receptor beta chains derived from one specimen sequenced in a study of blood T cell repertoires in COVID-19. Profiling relied on immunoSEQ multiplex PCR, and the TCRdb table lists in-frame clones only, not all of them. The sample shows 95,000 to 150,000 clones, about 82% of them seen only once. Sequenced input: peripheral blood. The receptors stem from a man aged 60-69 years with active or convalescent COVID-19.

The CDR3 reads CATSDPAGSGTIDTQYF. CDR3 DNA: TGTGCCACCAGTGACCCCGCCGGTAGCGGTACAATAGATACGCAGTATTTT. This chain connects TRBV24-1 to TRBJ2-3; TRBD2 is a possible D gene (6 bases). V lost 4 bases and J lost 5, with 21 bases in between. The germline CDR1 and CDR2 sequences are KGHDR and SFDVKD. This CDR3 contains 17 residues.

The count of this clone is one. The genes are TRBV7-2 and TRBJ2-3; D gene ambiguous. The length of the CDR3 is 15 residues. V gave up 1 base and J gave up 0 bases, with 8 bases separating them. CDR1 is SGHTA, CDR2 FQGNSA, per germline. The CDR3 coding sequence is TGTGCCAGCAGCTTAGACGGTTCTAGCACAGATACGCAGTATTTT. This translates into CASSLDGSSTDTQYF.

The rearrangement joins TRBV7-2 to TRBJ1-3; D not resolved. The CDR3 contains 11 residues. Per germline, CDR1 SGHTA and CDR2 FQGNSA. V shed 5 bases and J shed 4 bases, with 3 bases lying between them. Here the CDR3 reads CASSQGNTIYF. In DNA, the CDR3 is TGTGCCAGCAGCCAAGGAAACACCATATATTTT.